This T cell receptor beta chain was identified in a study of CD4 T cells in relation to SARS-CoV-2 and coronaviruses. TCRdb's table, derived via immunoSEQ multiplex PCR, lists solely in-frame clones and lacks some. The data contain around 20,000 clones, about 77% of them seen just once; the ten biggest clones take up approximately 19%. Before the COVID-19 pandemic, during about 2011-2018, CD4+ T cells were taken from unexposed donors. After roughly ten days of culture, CD4+ T cells were isolated. A word on this clone: The antigen remains unidentified.

V dropped 4 bases and J dropped 3 bases, with 9 bases sitting between them. The CDR3 contains 13 residues. Germline V gene lookup returns CDR1 MNHEY and CDR2 SVGAGI. V usage is TRBV6-5 and J usage is TRBJ1-1, with D possibly TRBD1 on 6 matching bases. Sequencing was carried out using CD4+ T cells from PBMCs, cultured in vitro. This receptor was taken from a human donor in good health. CDR3 loop: CASSLQGDTEAFF. In DNA form, the CDR3 reads TGTGCCAGCAGTTTACAGGGTGACACTGAAGCTTTCTTT.